Each of the 5 T cell receptor beta chains below was sequenced from the same sample in a study of blood T cell repertoires in COVID-19. Measured with immunoSEQ multiplex PCR; TCRdb has only the in-frame clones, and not every one. The data show 130,000 to 150,000 clones, with 81% seen just once and 7.5% to 9% held by the top ten. Sequenced material: peripheral blood. These TCRs come from a human donor in a cohort sampled during active COVID-19.

V gene TRBV7-9 combines with J gene TRBJ1-5; 9 bases map to TRBD1. Unmatched junction bases numbered 6, after V lost 5 bases and J lost 7 bases. The CDR3 consists of 14 residues. CDR1 and CDR2 from the germline V gene are SEHNR and FQNEAQ (reference sequence). The CDR3 sequence: CASSPTGGEQPQHF. The CDR3 DNA reads as TGTGCCAGCAGCCCGACAGGGGGAGAGCAGCCCCAGCATTTT. The complete variable domain, with remaining parts taken from reference TRBV7-9 and TRBJ1-5, reads DTGVSQNPRHKITKRGQNVTFRCDPISEHNRLYWYRQTLGQGPEFLTYFQNEAQLEKSRLLSDRFSAERPKGSFSTLEIQRTEQGDSAMYLCASSPTGGEQPQHFGDGTRLSIL.

CDR3 protein: CASSLIAEYEQYF. The DNA for the CDR3 is TGCGCCAGCAGCTTGATCGCTGAGTACGAGCAGTACTTC. J is TRBJ2-7 and V is TRBV5-1; no clear D. Trimming pared 1 base from V and 4 bases from J, leaving 9 bases between. Germline CDR1 SGHRS, CDR2 YFSETQ. This CDR3 has 13 residues. Full variable domain (rest looked up from reference TRBV5-1 and TRBJ2-7): KAGVTQTPRYLIKTRGQQVTLSCSPISGHRSVSWYQQTPGQGLQFLFEYFSETQRNKGNFPGRFSGRQFSNSRSEMNVSTLELGDSALYLCASSLIAEYEQYFGPGTRLTVT.

This clone was detected a few times. The genes are TRBV9 and TRBJ2-3; TRBD2 might be the D (5 bases). Germline assignment: CDR1 SGDLS and CDR2 YYNGEE. This CDR3 spans 16 amino acids. V was trimmed by 0 bases and J by 0 bases, leaving 11 bases between them. CDR3 coding DNA: TGTGCCAGCAGCGTAGGATCTAGCTCTAGCACAGATACGCAGTATTTT. Translated: CASSVGSSSSTDTQYF.

DNA for the CDR3: TGTGCCAGCAGCGGCGGGACTAAGGCTGAGCAGTTCTTC. Protein: CASSGGTKAEQFF. This chain connects TRBV9 to TRBJ2-1; 7 nucleotides agree with TRBD2. The length of the CDR3 is 13 residues. With V trimmed by 3 bases and J by 9 bases, 6 bases remained unmatched. The germline V gene encodes CDR1 SGDLS and CDR2 YYNGEE.

This rearrangement joins TRBV19 to TRBJ1-5; D not resolved. Germline V gene sequence: CDR1 LNHDA, CDR2 SQIVND (reference sequence). Trimming stripped 3 bases from V and 4 bases from J, with 13 bases between. The CDR3 is 15 residues long. The CDR3 DNA reads TGTGCCAGTAGTATGGAGGGTACTCAAAATCAGCCCCAGCATTTT. Translated: CASSMEGTQNQPQHF.